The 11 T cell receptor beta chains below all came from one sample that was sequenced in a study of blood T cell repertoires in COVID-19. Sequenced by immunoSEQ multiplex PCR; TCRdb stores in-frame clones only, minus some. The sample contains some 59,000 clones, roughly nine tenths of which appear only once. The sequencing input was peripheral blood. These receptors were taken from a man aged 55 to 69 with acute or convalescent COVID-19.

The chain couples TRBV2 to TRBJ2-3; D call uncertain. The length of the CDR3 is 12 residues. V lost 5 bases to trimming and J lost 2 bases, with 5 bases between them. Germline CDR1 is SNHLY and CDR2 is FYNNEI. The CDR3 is CASSWATDTQYF. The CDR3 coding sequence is TGTGCCAGCAGTTGGGCCACAGATACGCAGTATTTT.

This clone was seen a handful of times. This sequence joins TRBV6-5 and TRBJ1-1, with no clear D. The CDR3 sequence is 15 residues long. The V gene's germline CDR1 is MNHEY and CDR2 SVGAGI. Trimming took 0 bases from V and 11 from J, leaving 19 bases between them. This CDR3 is CASSYSTRGRGFAFF. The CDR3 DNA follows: TGTGCCAGCAGTTACTCGACTCGGGGAAGAGGTTTCGCTTTCTTT.

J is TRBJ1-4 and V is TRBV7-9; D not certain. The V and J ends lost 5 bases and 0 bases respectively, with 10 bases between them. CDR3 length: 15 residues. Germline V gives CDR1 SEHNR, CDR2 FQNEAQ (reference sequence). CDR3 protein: CASSISVSTNEKLFF. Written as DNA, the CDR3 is TGTGCCAGCAGCATCTCAGTTTCAACTAATGAAAAACTGTTTTTT.

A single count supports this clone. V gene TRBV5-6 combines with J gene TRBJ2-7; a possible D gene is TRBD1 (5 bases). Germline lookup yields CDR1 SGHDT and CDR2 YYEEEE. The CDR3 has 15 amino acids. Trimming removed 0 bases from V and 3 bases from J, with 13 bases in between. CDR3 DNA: TGTGCCAGCAGCTTGGTGGCGCAGGGAAACTACGAGCAGTACTTC. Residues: CASSLVAQGNYEQYF. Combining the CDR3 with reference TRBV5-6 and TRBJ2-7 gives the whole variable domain DAGVTQSPTHLIKTRGQQVTLRCSPKSGHDTVSWYQQALGQGPQFIFQYYEEEERQRGNFPDRFSGHQFPNYSSELNVNALLLGDSALYLCASSLVAQGNYEQYFGPGTRLTVT.

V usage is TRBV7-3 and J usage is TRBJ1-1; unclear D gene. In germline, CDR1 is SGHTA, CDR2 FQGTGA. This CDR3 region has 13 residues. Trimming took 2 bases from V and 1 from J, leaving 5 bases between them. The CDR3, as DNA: TGTGCCAGCAGCTTATCACAGAACACTGAAGCTTTCTTT. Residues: CASSLSQNTEAFF. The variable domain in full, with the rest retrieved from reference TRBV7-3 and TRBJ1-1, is GAGVSQTPSNKVTEKGKYVELRCDPISGHTALYWYRQSLGQGPEFLIYFQGTGAADDSGLPNDRFFAVRPEGSVSTLKIQRTERGDSAVYLCASSLSQNTEAFFGQGTRLTVV.

In DNA, the CDR3 is TGTGCCAGCACCCTTACTCGTGGACAGGGCTATGGCTACACCTTC. Encoded protein: CASTLTRGQGYGYTF. The gene calls are TRBV6-5 and TRBJ1-2, with 8 bases identical to TRBD1. Germline loops: CDR1 MNHEY, CDR2 SVGAGI. The CDR3 runs to 15 residues. V shed 7 bases, J shed 4 bases, and the junction held 11 bases outside the gene matches.

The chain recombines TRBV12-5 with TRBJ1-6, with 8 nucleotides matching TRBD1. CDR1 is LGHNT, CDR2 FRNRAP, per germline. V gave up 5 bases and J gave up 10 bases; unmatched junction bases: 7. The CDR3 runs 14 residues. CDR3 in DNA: TGTGCTAGTGGTCCCGGGACAGGAAGATCACCCCTCCACTTT. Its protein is CASGPGTGRSPLHF.

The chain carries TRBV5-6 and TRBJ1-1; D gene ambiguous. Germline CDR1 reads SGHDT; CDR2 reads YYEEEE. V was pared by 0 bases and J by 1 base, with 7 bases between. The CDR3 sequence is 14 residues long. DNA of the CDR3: TGTGCCAGCAGCTTGGATTACAGGAACACTGAAGCTTTCTTT. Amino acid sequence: CASSLDYRNTEAFF.

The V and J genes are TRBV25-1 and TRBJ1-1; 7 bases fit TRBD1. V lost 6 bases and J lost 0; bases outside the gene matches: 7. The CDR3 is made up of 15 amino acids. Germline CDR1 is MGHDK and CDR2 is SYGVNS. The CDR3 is CASRDRQGVNTEAFF. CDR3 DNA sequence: TGTGCCAGCAGAGATAGACAGGGAGTGAACACTGAAGCTTTCTTT.

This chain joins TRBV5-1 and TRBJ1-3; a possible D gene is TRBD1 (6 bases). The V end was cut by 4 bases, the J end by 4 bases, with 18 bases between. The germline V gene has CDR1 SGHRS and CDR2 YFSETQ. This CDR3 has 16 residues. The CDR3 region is CASSEQLQGTGNTIYF. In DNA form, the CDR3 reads TGCGCCAGCAGCGAGCAACTACAGGGTACGGGAAACACCATATATTTT.

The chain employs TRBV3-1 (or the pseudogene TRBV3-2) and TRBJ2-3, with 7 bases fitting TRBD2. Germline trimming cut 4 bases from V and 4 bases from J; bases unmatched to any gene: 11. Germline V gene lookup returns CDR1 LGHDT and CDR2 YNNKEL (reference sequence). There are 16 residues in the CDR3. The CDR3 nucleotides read TGTGCCAGCAGCCCGCTCGGGGGAGGGGTTTCAGATACGCAGTATTTT. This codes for CASSPLGGGVSDTQYF.